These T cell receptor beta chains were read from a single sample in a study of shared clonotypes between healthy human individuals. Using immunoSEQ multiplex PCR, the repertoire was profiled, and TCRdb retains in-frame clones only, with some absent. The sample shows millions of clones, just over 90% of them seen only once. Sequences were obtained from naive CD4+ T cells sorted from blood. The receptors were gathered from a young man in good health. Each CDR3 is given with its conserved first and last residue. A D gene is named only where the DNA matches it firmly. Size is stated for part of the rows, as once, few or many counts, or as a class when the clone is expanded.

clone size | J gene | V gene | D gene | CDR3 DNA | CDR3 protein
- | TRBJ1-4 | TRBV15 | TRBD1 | TGTGCCACCAGCGCTAGACAGGGGGCGGTTAATGAAAAACTGTTTTTT | CATSARQGAVNEKLFF
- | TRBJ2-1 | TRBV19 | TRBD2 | TGTGCCAGTTGCCGCGGGACTAGCGGGACTTGGGAGCAGTTCTTC | CASCRGTSGTWEQFF
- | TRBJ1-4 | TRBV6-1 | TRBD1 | TGTGCCAGCACCAGAGGACAGGGAGGAGAAAAACTGTTTTTT | CASTRGQGGEKLFF
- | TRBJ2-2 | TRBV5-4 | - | TGTGCCAGCAGCCCCATCGGGCAGGGTAGCACCGGGGAGCTGTTTTTT | CASSPIGQGSTGELFF
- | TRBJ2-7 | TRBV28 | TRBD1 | TGTGCCAGCAGTTTTGGGACAGGCAGATCCTACGAGCAGTACTTC | CASSFGTGRSYEQYF
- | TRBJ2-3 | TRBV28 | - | TGTGCCAGCAGTACCGCCGGGGCCAGCACAGATACGCAGTATTTT | CASSTAGASTDTQYF
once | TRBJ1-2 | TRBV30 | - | TGTGCCTGGAGTGTATTATACAGGGACCTCACCAACTATGGCTACACCTTC | CAWSVLYRDLTNYGYTF
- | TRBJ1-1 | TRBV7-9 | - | TGTGCCAGCAGCCCAGTGGGGTACACTGAAGCTTTCTTT | CASSPVGYTEAFF
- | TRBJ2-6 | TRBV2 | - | TGTGCCAGCAGTGATCGCGGGACACCTAGCTCTGGGGCCAACGTCCTGACTTTC | CASSDRGTPSSGANVLTF
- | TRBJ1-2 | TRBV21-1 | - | TGTGCCAGCAGGGGGGACAGGGGTTATAACTATGGCTACACCTTC | CASRGDRGYNYGYTF
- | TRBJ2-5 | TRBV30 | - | TGTGCCTGGAGTGTTCGGCTTCAAGAGACCCAGTACTTC | CAWSVRLQETQYF
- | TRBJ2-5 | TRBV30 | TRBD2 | TGTGCCTGGAGTGTTGGACTAGCGGACTACCAAGAGACCCAGTACTTC | CAWSVGLADYQETQYF
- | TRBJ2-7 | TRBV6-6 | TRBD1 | TGTGCCAGCAGTGGACAGGGGAGTTCCTCCTACGAGCAGTACTTC | CASSGQGSSSYEQYF
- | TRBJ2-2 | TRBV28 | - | TGTGCCAGCAGTTTTCTCCCCCAGGACGGGGAGCTGTTTTTT | CASSFLPQDGELFF
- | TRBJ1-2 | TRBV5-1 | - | TGCGCCAGCAGCTTGTTGGGGGCGCTTGATCCCTATGGCTACACCTTC | CASSLLGALDPYGYTF
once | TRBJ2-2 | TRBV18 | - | TGTGCCAGCTCACCACAACCCGGGAACACCGGGGAGCTGTTTTTT | CASSPQPGNTGELFF
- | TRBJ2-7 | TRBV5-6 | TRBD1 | TGTGCCAGCAGCTTTGGACAGGTGCTAATATACGAGCAGTACTTC | CASSFGQVLIYEQYF
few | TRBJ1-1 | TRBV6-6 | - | TGTGCCAGCAGTGATCATTCAACCGGAGGCACTGAAGCTTTCTTT | CASSDHSTGGTEAFF
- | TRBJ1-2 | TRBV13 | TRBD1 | TGTGCCAGCAGCTTAGAGGGGGCCCCCTATGGCTACACCTTC | CASSLEGAPYGYTF
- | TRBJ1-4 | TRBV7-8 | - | TGTGCCAGCAGCTTAATGGCGGTTGATGAAAAACTGTTTTTT | CASSLMAVDEKLFF
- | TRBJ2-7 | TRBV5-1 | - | TGCGCCAGCAGCCGGCCTGGGGGGCGGGGGTTCCACGAGCAGTACTTC | CASSRPGGRGFHEQYF
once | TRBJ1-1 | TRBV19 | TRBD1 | TGTGCCAGTAGTATTGTTCAGGGGGCCGGTCTCGCCACTGAAGCTTTCTTT | CASSIVQGAGLATEAFF
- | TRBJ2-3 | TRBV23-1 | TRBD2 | TGCGCCAGCCCCACCGGCGGGGGTTTT | CASPTGGGF
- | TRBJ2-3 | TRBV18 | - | TGTGCCAGCTCACCTTCCGGGACTAGCACAGATACGCAGTATTTT | CASSPSGTSTDTQYF
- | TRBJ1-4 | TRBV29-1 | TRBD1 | TGCAGCGTGGGGGACAGAGCCTTTGCAACTAATGAAAAACTGTTTTTT | CSVGDRAFATNEKLFF
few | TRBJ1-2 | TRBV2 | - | TGTGCCAGCTCTACCGGGGGGATTCATGGCTACACCTTC | CASSTGGIHGYTF
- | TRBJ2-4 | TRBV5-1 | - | TGCGCCAGCAGACCGGGACTAGCCAAAAACATTCAGTACTTC | CASRPGLAKNIQYF
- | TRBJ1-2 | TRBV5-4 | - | TGTGCCAGCAGCCCCTCCGCCAACTATGGCTACACCTTC | CASSPSANYGYTF
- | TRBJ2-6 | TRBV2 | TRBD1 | TGTGCCAGCAGCGGGACAGGGGGCGGTACTGGGGCCAACGTCCTGACTTTC | CASSGTGGGTGANVLTF
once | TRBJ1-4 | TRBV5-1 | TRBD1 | TGCGCCAGCAGCTGGACAGGGGCGGGCACTAATGAAAAACTGTTTTTT | CASSWTGAGTNEKLFF
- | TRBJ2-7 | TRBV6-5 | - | TGTGCCAGCAGTTACTCGAGGACGAGTGAGCAGTACTTC | CASSYSRTSEQYF
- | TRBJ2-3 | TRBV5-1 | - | TGCGCCAGCAGCTCAATGACATATCCGGGCACAGATACGCAGTATTTT | CASSSMTYPGTDTQYF
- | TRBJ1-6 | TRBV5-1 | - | TGCGCCAGCAGCTTGTCGGGGGGAAATAATTCACCCCTCCACTTT | CASSLSGGNNSPLHF
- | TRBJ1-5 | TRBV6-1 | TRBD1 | TGTGCCAGCGAACAGGGGGCGGCTCAGCCCCAGCATTTT | CASEQGAAQPQHF
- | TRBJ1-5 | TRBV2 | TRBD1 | TGTGCCAGCAGTTACAGGGGGTTGGAATTCAATCAGCCCCAGCATTTT | CASSYRGLEFNQPQHF
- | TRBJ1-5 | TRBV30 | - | - | CAWGHFGNQPQHF
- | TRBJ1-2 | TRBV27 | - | TGTGCCAGCAGGACCTTACAGGGAAATTCCTATGGCTACACCTTC | CASRTLQGNSYGYTF
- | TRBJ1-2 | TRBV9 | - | TGTGCCAGCAGCCCCGGTTGGCAGGGGAACTATGGCTACACCTTC | CASSPGWQGNYGYTF
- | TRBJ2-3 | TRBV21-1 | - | TGTGCCAGCAGCAAACGAAATCCTTCGGGACTAGGCCTCACAGATACGCAGTATTTT | CASSKRNPSGLGLTDTQYF
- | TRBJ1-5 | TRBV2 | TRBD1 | TGTGCCAGCATCCAGGACAGGGGGCTAGGGGGTGGTCAGCCCCAGCATTTT | CASIQDRGLGGGQPQHF
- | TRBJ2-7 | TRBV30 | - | TGTGCCTGGAGTGTACAGGGATCGCGCGAGCAGTACTTC | CAWSVQGSREQYF
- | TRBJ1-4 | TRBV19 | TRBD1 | TGTGCCAGTAGTATGAGGGGACAGGGACTGAAACTGTTTTTT | CASSMRGQGLKLFF
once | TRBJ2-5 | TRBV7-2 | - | TGTGCCAGCAGCTTACTATGGTACCAAGAGACCCAGTACTTC | CASSLLWYQETQYF
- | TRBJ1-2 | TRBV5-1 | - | TGCGCCAGCAGCTTGGGCCCTGGCAGCACTAACTATGGCTACACCTTC | CASSLGPGSTNYGYTF
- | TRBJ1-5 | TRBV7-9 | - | TGTGCCAGCAGCTTACATGGAGACAATCAGCCCCAGCATTTT | CASSLHGDNQPQHF
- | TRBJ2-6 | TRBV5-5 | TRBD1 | TGTGCCAGCAGCTTGGGCAGGACAGGGGGCCTCTCTGGGGCCAACGTCCTGACTTTC | CASSLGRTGGLSGANVLTF
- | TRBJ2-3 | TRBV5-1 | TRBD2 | TGCGCCAGCAGCTTGTCAGGACTAGCGGGGGTCACAGATACGCAGTATTTT | CASSLSGLAGVTDTQYF
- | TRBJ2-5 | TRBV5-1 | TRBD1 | TGCGCCAGCAGCTTGGGGGGACAGGGCCGGGAGACCCAGTACTTC | CASSLGGQGRETQYF
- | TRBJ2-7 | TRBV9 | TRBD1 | TGTGCCAGCAGCGTAACGTCGGGACAGACCTACGAGCAGTACTTC | CASSVTSGQTYEQYF
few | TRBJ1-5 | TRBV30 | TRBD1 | TGTGCCTGGAGTGCCCAGGGGGCAGGTCAGCCCCAGCATTTT | CAWSAQGAGQPQHF
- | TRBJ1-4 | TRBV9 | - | TGTGCCAGCAGCGTAGCAGGGATGTCGGAAAAACTGTTTTTT | CASSVAGMSEKLFF
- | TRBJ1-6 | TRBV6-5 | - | TGTGCCAGCAGTTACTCGCTTAATAATTCACCCCTCCACTTT | CASSYSLNNSPLHF
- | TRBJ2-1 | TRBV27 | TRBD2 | TGTGCCTCCTGGACTAGCGGGGTGAGCTCCTACAATGAGCAGTTCTTC | CASWTSGVSSYNEQFF
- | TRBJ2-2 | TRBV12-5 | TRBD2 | TGTGCTAGTGGTTTTTTGGCTAGCGGGGGGGCCGTGCCCGGGGAGCTGTTTTTT | CASGFLASGGAVPGELFF
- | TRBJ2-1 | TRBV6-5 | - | TGTGCCAGCAGTTACTCGAGTATCTTCTACAATGAGCAGTTCTTC | CASSYSSIFYNEQFF
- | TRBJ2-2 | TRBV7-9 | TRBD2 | TGTGCCAACAGGCTAGCGGGACGCACCGGGGAGCTGTTTTTT | CANRLAGRTGELFF
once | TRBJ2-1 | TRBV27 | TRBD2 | TGTGCCAGCTCCCGAAGGTTAGGACTAGCGGGTGAGCAGTTCTTC | CASSRRLGLAGEQFF
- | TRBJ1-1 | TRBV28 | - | TGTGCCAGCAGTCGGGTTGGAACTGAAGCTTTCTTT | CASSRVGTEAFF
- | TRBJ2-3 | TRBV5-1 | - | TGCGCCAGCAGTCGCGGTGGGGGAATCGGGGATACGCAGTATTTT | CASSRGGGIGDTQYF
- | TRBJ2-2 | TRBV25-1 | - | TGTGCCAGCAGTGAATCGGGGAAAACCGGGGAGCTGTTTTTT | CASSESGKTGELFF